Each of the 29 T cell receptor beta chains below was sequenced from the same sample in a study of blood T cell repertoires in COVID-19. Only in-frame clones appear in the TCRdb table, and some are missing; sequencing was by immunoSEQ multiplex PCR. The data show about 130,000 clones, roughly four fifths seen once. The source material was peripheral blood. The receptors come from a woman of 80 years or more with acute or convalescent COVID-19.

The chain uses TRBV30 and TRBJ1-2; TRBD1 aligns across 8 bases. Per germline, CDR1 GTSNPN and CDR2 SVGIG (reference sequence). With 4 bases clipped from V and 3 bases from J, the junction kept 4 bases outside the gene matches. CDR3 length: 13 residues. CDR3 residues: CAWKTGVDYGYTF. The CDR3 DNA reads as TGTGCCTGGAAGACAGGGGTTGACTATGGCTACACCTTC.

Here the CDR3 reads CASSTGTGFSLEQYF. In DNA, the CDR3 is TGTGCCAGCTCAACCGGGACAGGGTTTTCATTAGAGCAGTACTTC. This rearrangement joins TRBV18 to TRBJ2-7; 9 nucleotides line up with TRBD1. This CDR3 region has 15 residues. Trimming at V came to 5 bases and at J to 7 bases, leaving 12 bases not matched to a gene. Germline V gene data show CDR1 as KGHSH and CDR2 as LQKENI. The full variable domain, with the rest looked up from reference TRBV18 and TRBJ2-7, is NAGVMQNPRHLVRRRGQEARLRCSPMKGHSHVYWYRQLPEEGLKFMVYLQKENIIDESGMPKERFSAEFPKEGPSILRIQQVVRGDSAAYFCASSTGTGFSLEQYFGPGTRLTVT.

This clone was detected once. The genes are TRBV6-5 and TRBJ1-2, with D possibly TRBD1 on 5 matching bases. The CDR3 has 14 amino acids. Trimming cost V 0 bases and J 5 bases, with 10 bases left between them. Germline V gene lookup returns CDR1 MNHEY and CDR2 SVGAGI. CDR3 nucleotides: TGTGCCAGCAGTTACTCGACAGTATCGTATGGCTACACCTTC. Its translation: CASSYSTVSYGYTF.

This rearrangement joins TRBV11-3 to TRBJ2-3; D is possibly TRBD1 (6 bases). This CDR3 comprises 18 residues. The ends were cut back, 1 base at V and 3 bases at J, with 20 bases in the middle. Germline V gene lookup returns CDR1 SGHNT and CDR2 YENEEA. For the CDR3, the DNA is TGTGCCAGCAGCTTAGGGAGACAGGCCCCCCGAGCAACAGATACGCAGTATTTT. It codes for CASSLGRQAPRATDTQYF.

A single count supports this clone. This same CDR3 is encoded by further DNA sequences in the sample. The V call is TRBV10-3, the J call TRBJ1-1, with 7 bases identical to TRBD1. The CDR3 contains 15 residues. After removal of 2 bases from V and 0 bases from J, the junction contained 3 bases not matched to a gene. Germline CDR1 and CDR2: ENHRY and SYGVKD. DNA of the CDR3: TGTGCCATCAGTGAGCCTGGACAGGTGAACACTGAAGCTTTCTTT. Amino acids: CAISEPGQVNTEAFF.

V usage is TRBV9 and J usage is TRBJ2-3; 11 bases line up with TRBD2. This CDR3 contains 16 residues. Trimming cost V 0 bases and J 5 bases; bases outside gene matches: 5. Germline loops: CDR1 SGDLS, CDR2 YYNGEE. CDR3 in amino acids: CASSVVASGGRDTQYF. The CDR3 DNA follows: TGTGCCAGCAGCGTAGTGGCTAGCGGGGGGCGAGATACGCAGTATTTT.

This clone was detected once. V is TRBV11-2 and J is TRBJ2-3, with TRBD2 as a possible D gene (7 bases). V was pared by 7 bases and J by 0 bases, with 11 bases between. The CDR3 is 14 residues long. Germline V lookup: CDR1 SGHAT, CDR2 FQNNGV. The CDR3 sequence: CASKGEGSTDTQYF. The CDR3, as DNA: TGTGCCAGCAAGGGGGAGGGTAGCACAGATACGCAGTATTTT.

This clone was seen only once. This sequence joins TRBV5-4 and TRBJ2-1, with 8 bases matching TRBD2. The V segment lost 2 bases and the J segment 8 bases; nucleotides outside the gene matches: 9. Per germline, CDR1 SGHNT and CDR2 YYREEE (reference sequence). This CDR3 is built from 15 residues. The CDR3 spells CASSFLAGGAYEQFF. CDR3 nucleotide sequence: TGTGCCAGCAGCTTCCTAGCCGGGGGGGCATATGAGCAGTTCTTC.

This clone was counted only a few times. The J gene is TRBJ1-2, the V gene TRBV7-9; possible D gene TRBD1, 5 bases. The germline V gene has CDR1 SEHNR and CDR2 FQNEAQ (reference sequence). This CDR3 region has 16 residues. V lost 1 base, J lost 1 base, and 13 bases lay in between. The CDR3: CASSLGLTGDNYGYTF. For the CDR3, the DNA is TGTGCCAGCAGCTTAGGGCTTACGGGGGATAACTATGGCTACACCTTC.

This chain joins TRBV18 and TRBJ2-5; a possible D gene is TRBD2 (5 bases). The CDR3 loop spans 13 amino acids. Germline V gives CDR1 KGHSH, CDR2 LQKENI. With 0 bases removed from V and 6 bases from J, the gap between germline ends came to 8 bases. The DNA for the CDR3 is TGTGCCAGCTCACCACCGGCTAGCCAGACCCAGTACTTC. Its protein is CASSPPASQTQYF. Full variable domain (remainder filled in from reference TRBV18 and TRBJ2-5): NAGVMQNPRHLVRRRGQEARLRCSPMKGHSHVYWYRQLPEEGLKFMVYLQKENIIDESGMPKERFSAEFPKEGPSILRIQQVVRGDSAAYFCASSPPASQTQYFGPGTRLLVL.

The CDR3 reads CASSMDRAGWNQPQHF. In nucleotides, the CDR3 is TGTGCCAGTAGTATGGACAGGGCTGGTTGGAATCAGCCCCAGCATTTT. The chain combines TRBV19 with TRBJ1-5; TRBD1 aligns across 8 bases. There are 16 residues in the CDR3. Unmatched junction bases numbered 8, after V lost 3 bases and J lost 4 bases. Germline V gene data show CDR1 as LNHDA and CDR2 as SQIVND (reference sequence).

The chain joins TRBV11-2 to TRBJ1-1; D unresolved. The V end lost 2 bases, the J end lost 0 bases, and 10 bases lay between the germline ends. The CDR3 consists of 15 residues. Germline-derived CDR1 and CDR2 are SGHAT and FQNNGV. CDR3 sequence: CASSLLAGLNTEAFF. CDR3 nucleotides: TGTGCCAGCAGCTTACTGGCAGGATTGAACACTGAAGCTTTCTTT.

This chain joins TRBV5-1 and TRBJ1-3, with 9 bases matching TRBD1. CDR3 length: 15 amino acids. J was trimmed by 5 bases and V by 0 bases; bases with no gene match: 3. CDR1 and CDR2 from the germline V gene are SGHRS and YFSETQ. DNA for the CDR3: TGCGCCAGCAGCTTGGGGGACAGGGACAGAAACACCATATATTTT. Residues: CASSLGDRDRNTIYF.

This chain joins TRBV7-9 and TRBJ2-1; 10 nucleotides line up with TRBD2. Germline-derived CDR1 and CDR2 are SEHNR and FQNEAQ (reference sequence). The V gene end was trimmed by 1 base and the J gene end by 7 bases; junction bases not matched to a gene: 7. This CDR3 is built from 16 residues. CDR3 nucleotides: TGTGCCAGCAGCTTAGGAGCGGGGGGGTTCGGTAATGAGCAGTTCTTC. It encodes CASSLGAGGFGNEQFF.

The gene calls are TRBV21-1 and TRBJ1-4; the table assigns TRBD1, which was not confirmed against the DNA. TRBV21-1 is listed as a pseudogene. The CDR3 has 20 residues. As DNA, the CDR3 is TGTGCCAGCAGCAACCAACAAGGGTTCAGGGGGCAGTTACTGGGCGAAAAACTGTTTTTT. Translating it yields CASSNQQGFRGQLLGEKLFF.

This sequence joins TRBV19 and TRBJ1-5; D is possibly TRBD1 (5 bases). Per the germline V gene, CDR1 is LNHDA and CDR2 is SQIVND (reference sequence). The CDR3 totals 13 residues. V was cut by 6 bases and J by 6 bases, with 12 bases left in between. This CDR3 reads CASSSVGGQPQHF. CDR3 bases: TGTGCCAGTAGCTCGGTGGGGGGTCAGCCCCAGCATTTT.

V and J are TRBV7-3 and TRBJ1-1; D uncertain. The CDR3 has 13 residues. V was cut by 5 bases and J by 3 bases, with 10 bases left in between. In germline, CDR1 is SGHTA, CDR2 FQGTGA. The CDR3 DNA sequence: TGTGCCAGCAGCCTCTCACGGGACACTGAAGCTTTCTTT. Protein: CASSLSRDTEAFF.

This clone was seen a handful of times. V and J are TRBV7-6 and TRBJ1-5; 7 nucleotides line up with TRBD1. The CDR3 contains 16 residues. From germline, CDR1 is SGHVS and CDR2 FNYEAQ. V shed 3 bases and J 0 bases; nucleotides not matched to a gene: 5. The CDR3 loop reads CASSLGDSTSNQPQHF. CDR3 coding DNA: TGTGCCAGCAGCTTGGGGGACAGTACTAGCAATCAGCCCCAGCATTTT.

The chain combines TRBV6-1 with TRBJ1-6; D is unresolved. The CDR3 length is 13 residues. V lost 3 bases and J 6 bases, leaving 6 bases between the germline ends. The germline V gene has CDR1 MNHNS and CDR2 SASEGT. CDR3 DNA: TGTGCCAGCAGTGATCTCCCTAATTCACCCCTCCACTTT. It yields the protein CASSDLPNSPLHF.

This clone was observed a handful of times. This chain connects TRBV19 to TRBJ1-1; no clear D gene. V was trimmed by 7 bases and J by 3 bases, leaving 15 bases between them. Germline-derived CDR1 and CDR2 are LNHDA and SQIVND (reference sequence). The CDR3 totals 14 residues. The chain's CDR3 is CASTHVERYTEAFF. The CDR3 nucleotides read TGTGCCAGTACCCATGTCGAGCGATACACTGAAGCTTTCTTT.

V gene TRBV20-1 combines with J gene TRBJ1-1, with 7 bases matching TRBD1. CDR1 DFQATT and CDR2 SNEGSKA come from the germline V gene (reference sequence). Trimming removed 3 bases from V and 8 bases from J; junction bases left unmatched: 3. The CDR3 spans 11 residues. CDR3 in DNA: TGCAGTGCTAGCGACAGGGAAGAAGCTTTCTTT. Translating gives CSASDREEAFF.

J is TRBJ1-2 and V is TRBV9; perhaps TRBD1 as D (5 bases). The germline V gene encodes CDR1 SGDLS and CDR2 YYNGEE. The ends were cut back, 0 bases at V and 1 base at J, with 16 bases in the middle. The length of the CDR3 is 17 residues. The CDR3 region is CASSVGTSGVDNYGYTF. CDR3 nucleotide sequence: TGTGCCAGCAGCGTAGGTACTTCGGGGGTTGATAACTATGGCTACACCTTC.

The chain has TRBV2 and TRBJ2-5; 9 bases are a match to TRBD1. This CDR3 is 15 amino acids long. V shed 8 bases and J 1 base; nucleotides not matched to a gene: 8. Germline-derived CDR1 and CDR2 are SNHLY and FYNNEI. This chain's CDR3 is CASLTWTGAQETQYF. The CDR3 DNA reads as TGTGCCAGCCTAACTTGGACAGGGGCCCAAGAGACCCAGTACTTC.

The rearrangement uses TRBV6-5 and TRBJ1-2, with TRBD1 matching 8 bases. V gave up 6 bases and J gave up 7 bases; unmatched junction bases: 10. In germline, CDR1 is MNHEY, CDR2 SVGAGI. The CDR3 covers 14 residues. The CDR3 region has the DNA TGTGCCAGCAGGGGGGCAGGGGGCAACGCTGGCTACACCTTC. Translated, it gives CASRGAGGNAGYTF.

The chain carries TRBV19 and TRBJ1-4; TRBD1 matches at 10 bases. The CDR3 loop spans 16 amino acids. The germline V gene has CDR1 LNHDA and CDR2 SQIVND (reference sequence). V lost 1 base and J lost 7; bases outside the gene matches: 6. The CDR3 is CASSIGTGTGVEKLFF. In DNA, the CDR3 is TGTGCCAGTAGTATAGGGACCGGGACAGGGGTTGAAAAACTGTTTTTT. Full variable domain (remainder filled in from reference TRBV19 and TRBJ1-4): DGGITQSPKYLFRKEGQNVTLSCEQNLNHDAMYWYRQDPGQGLRLIYYSQIVNDFQKGDIAEGYSVSREKKESFPLTVTSAQKNPTAFYLCASSIGTGTGVEKLFFGSGTQLSVL.

The chain uses TRBV28 and TRBJ1-2; 10 positions agree with TRBD1. Unmatched junction bases numbered 9, after V lost 6 bases and J lost 8 bases. Germline V CDR1 and CDR2: MDHEN, SYDVKM. This CDR3 is 14 amino acids long. DNA of the CDR3: TGTGCCAGCAGCCCCGGACAGGGGGTAGGCGGCTACACCTTC. Its translation: CASSPGQGVGGYTF.

The V call is TRBV2, the J call TRBJ1-1; D gene uncertain. CDR1 is SNHLY, CDR2 FYNNEI, per germline. The V gene lost 6 bases and the J gene lost 1 base, with 12 bases spanning the gap. This CDR3 comprises 14 residues. The CDR3 is CASRDSTANTEAFF. The CDR3 coding sequence is TGTGCCAGCAGGGATTCTACAGCGAACACTGAAGCTTTCTTT. The entire variable domain, with the rest obtained from reference TRBV2 and TRBJ1-1, is as follows: EPEVTQTPSHQVTQMGQEVILRCVPISNHLYFYWYRQILGQKVEFLVSFYNNEISEKSEIFDDQFSVERPDGSNFTLKIRSTKLEDSAMYFCASRDSTANTEAFFGQGTRLTVV.

The V and J genes are TRBV6-5 and TRBJ1-1, with 7 nucleotides matching TRBD1. Trimming took 0 bases from V and 6 from J; bases not matched to a gene: 4. Looked up from germline, CDR1 is MNHEY and CDR2 is SVGAGI. This CDR3 is 14 amino acids long. CDR3 sequence reads: CASSYSRDSPEAFF. The CDR3 DNA reads TGTGCCAGCAGTTACTCGAGGGACAGCCCTGAAGCTTTCTTT.

The chain recombines TRBV20-1 with TRBJ2-7; D is uncertain. Trimming shortened V by 5 bases and J by 5 bases, and 7 bases separated the two germline ends. Germline-derived CDR1 and CDR2 are DFQATT and SNEGSKA (reference sequence). The length of the CDR3 is 10 residues. CDR3 coding DNA: TGCAGTGCTTTTACAGACGAGCAGTACTTC. Translated, it gives CSAFTDEQYF.